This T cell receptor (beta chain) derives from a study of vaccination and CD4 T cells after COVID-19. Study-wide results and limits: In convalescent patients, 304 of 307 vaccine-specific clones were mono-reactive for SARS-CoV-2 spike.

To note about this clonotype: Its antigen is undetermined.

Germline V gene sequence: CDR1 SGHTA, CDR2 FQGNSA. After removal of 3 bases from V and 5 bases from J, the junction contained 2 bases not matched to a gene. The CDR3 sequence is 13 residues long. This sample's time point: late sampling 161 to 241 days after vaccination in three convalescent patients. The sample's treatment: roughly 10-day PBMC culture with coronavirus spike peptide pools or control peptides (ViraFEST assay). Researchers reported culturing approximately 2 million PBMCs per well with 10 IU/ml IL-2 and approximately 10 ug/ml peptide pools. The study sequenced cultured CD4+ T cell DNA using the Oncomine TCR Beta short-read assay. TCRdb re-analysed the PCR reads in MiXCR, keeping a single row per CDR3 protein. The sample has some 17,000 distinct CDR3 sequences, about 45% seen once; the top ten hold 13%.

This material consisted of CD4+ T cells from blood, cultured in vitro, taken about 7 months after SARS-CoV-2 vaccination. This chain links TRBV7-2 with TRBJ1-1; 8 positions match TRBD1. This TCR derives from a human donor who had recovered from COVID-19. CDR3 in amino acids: CASSLDRATEAFF. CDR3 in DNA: TGTGCCAGCAGCTTGGACAGGGCGACTGAAGCTTTCTTT.